This T cell receptor (beta chain) was profiled in a study of metastatic and nonmetastatic thyroid tumors. TCRdb used MiXCR to call clones anew from the PCR reads. The sample yields tens of thousands of clones, about an eighth seen once. V lost 4 bases to trimming and J lost 7 bases, with 22 bases between them. Per the germline V gene, CDR1 is MDHEN and CDR2 is SYDVKM. This CDR3 is built from 16 residues. This clone was detected ten times or more. There were no patients who had received any treatment before thyroid surgery. The TCR was taken from a female donor with papillary thyroid cancer or a benign thyroid nodule (not recorded which). Some clones in this sample may be carry-over from other donors' samples. The genes are TRBV28 and TRBJ1-1; possibly TRBD1 for D (5 bases). The sample taken for sequencing was blood. The CDR3 bases are TGTGCCAGCAGTTCCCCTAGGACCCAGTCTGGGGGTGAAGCTTTCTTT. Protein product: CASSSPRTQSGGEAFF.